The sequence of this TCR beta chain was determined in a study of T cell changes during pregnancy in multiple sclerosis. CDR3 length: 17 residues. The V gene's germline CDR1 is MNHNS and CDR2 SASEGT. Losses at the gene ends were 4 bases for V and 4 bases for J; bases not matched to a gene: 13. The assay was immunoSEQ multiplex PCR, and TCRdb's table has in-frame clones only and misses some. The sample holds about 87,000 clones, just under 95% seen once. The clonotype was recovered from a female donor in good health, enrolled as a control in a pregnancy study. The V gene is TRBV6-1, the J gene TRBJ1-1; 9 bases are a match to TRBD1. The sequences come from peripheral blood, collected in the third trimester of pregnancy. Written as DNA, the CDR3 is TGTGCCAGCAGTGGGGCGACCGGGACAGGGAGGTTCACTGAAGCTTTCTTT. This sequence encodes CASSGATGTGRFTEAFF.